This T cell receptor beta chain was sequenced in a study of cytomegalovirus exposure and HLA in healthy donors. Study-wide points: A likely sequencing artifact accounted for one observed cluster of highly shared sequence variants.

On this clone: Antigen specificity is unknown.

Amplification used 60 Vbeta primers and 13 Jbeta primers. Using immunoSEQ multiplex PCR, the repertoire was profiled, and TCRdb retains in-frame clones only, with some absent. Of 200,000 to 250,000 clones listed, under 70% are singletons. Unmatched junction bases numbered 5, after V lost 5 bases and J lost 2 bases. Germline values: CDR1 SGHTA, CDR2 FQGNSA. This CDR3 comprises 15 residues. The chain employs TRBV7-2 and TRBJ2-2; 7 bases are shared with TRBD2. The receptor was isolated from a man aged 35 to 55 in good health and CMV-seropositive. What was sequenced was PBMCs. The CDR3 protein is CASSPGGQNTGELFF. CDR3 DNA: TGTGCCAGCAGCCCGGGGGGTCAAAACACCGGGGAGCTGTTTTTT.